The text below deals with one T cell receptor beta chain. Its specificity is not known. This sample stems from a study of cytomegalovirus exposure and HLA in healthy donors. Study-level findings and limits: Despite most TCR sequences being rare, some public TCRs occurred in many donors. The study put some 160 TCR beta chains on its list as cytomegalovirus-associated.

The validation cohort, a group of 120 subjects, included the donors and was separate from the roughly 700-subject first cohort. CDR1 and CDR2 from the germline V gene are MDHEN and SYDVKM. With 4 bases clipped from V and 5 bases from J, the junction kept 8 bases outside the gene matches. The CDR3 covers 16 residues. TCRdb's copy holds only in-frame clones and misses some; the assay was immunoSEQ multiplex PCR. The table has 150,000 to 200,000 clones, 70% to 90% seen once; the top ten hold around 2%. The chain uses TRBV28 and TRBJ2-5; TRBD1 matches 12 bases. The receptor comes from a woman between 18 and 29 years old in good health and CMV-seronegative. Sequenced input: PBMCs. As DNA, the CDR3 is TGTGCCAGCAGTTCCCCCGGGACAGGGGGCAAGGAGACCCAGTACTTC. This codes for CASSSPGTGGKETQYF.